These T cell receptor beta chains were read from a single sample in a study of T cell repertoires in cytomegalovirus infection. Their antigens remain unidentified. One entry per CDR3 protein results from TCRdb running MiXCR on the reads. The sample lists under 350,000 distinct CDR3 sequences, roughly a fifth occurring once. The sequenced sample was cultured PBMCs, obtained from culture after CMV antigen stimulation. The receptors stem from a human donor in good health (CMV status not recorded). Some clones in this sample may be carry-over from other donors' samples. Both conserved end residues are part of each CDR3. The order of the fields is V gene, clone size, CDR3 protein. A row's size may be missing; if present it is once, few, many or a size class.

>TRBV27|-
CASWDRGNTEAFF
>TRBV6-5|few
CASSRPGLSVQTQYF
>TRBV6-8|-
CASRSRLAGEDEQFF
>TRBV11-3|few
CASRHRGRGNTEAFF
>TRBV9|-
CASSAAPDTGELFF
>TRBV5-4|few
CASSSGTEQETQYF
>TRBV20-1|-
CSAQRGGGVEKLFF
>TRBV20-1|few
CSARPIGNSPLHF
>TRBV12-3/TRBV12-4|-
CASSLNGNSYTF
>TRBV28|few
CASSFYRSSYEQYF
>TRBV6-6|few
CASSPTGTNTDTQYF